A selection of T cell receptor beta chains follows, all from one sample in a study of cytomegalovirus exposure and HLA in healthy donors. Assay used: immunoSEQ multiplex PCR; TCRdb lists only in-frame clones, some missing. The sample includes around 250,000 clones, about 81% of them seen just once. Sample: PBMCs. The receptor set was obtained from a woman in her sixties or seventies in good health and CMV-seropositive. Each CDR3 is given with its conserved first and last residue. A D gene is named only where the DNA matches it firmly. Size is omitted from some rows. Given values are once, few, many or a class for expanded clones.

cdr3_aa cdr3_nt d_call cdr3_length j_call v_call clone_size
CASSRDDRYTEAFF TGTGCCAGTAGTAGAGATGACAGATACACTGAAGCTTTCTTT . 14 TRBJ1-1 TRBV19 .
CASSLSDRRGTEAFF TGTGCCAGCAGTTTATCGGACAGGCGGGGCACTGAAGCTTTCTTT TRBD1 15 TRBJ1-1 TRBV27 .
CASSTPTGYFTGELFF TGTGCCAGCAGCACTCCGACAGGGTATTTTACCGGGGAGCTGTTTTTT TRBD1 16 TRBJ2-2 TRBV5-6 once
CARSQRLAGGLPSTDTQYF TGTGCCAGAAGCCAAAGACTAGCGGGAGGGCTCCCTAGCACAGATACGCAGTATTTT TRBD2 19 TRBJ2-3 TRBV5-3 .
CASSLDGRSTDTQYF TGCGCCAGCAGCTTGGATGGCCGTAGCACAGATACGCAGTATTTT . 15 TRBJ2-3 TRBV5-1 .
CASRNINEQGGPQYF TGTGCCAGCAGAAACATAAACGAACAGGGGGGCCCGCAGTATTTT TRBD1 15 TRBJ2-3 TRBV11-2 .
CASSAWGEGEQFF TGTGCCAGCAGTGCCTGGGGAGAGGGTGAGCAGTTCTTC . 13 TRBJ2-1 TRBV2 .
CASSLSRTGGEQYF TGTGCCAGCAGCTTATCCCGGACAGGGGGAGAGCAGTACTTC TRBD1 14 TRBJ2-7 TRBV7-9 .
CASSYSTGNSYEQYF TGTGCCAGCAGTTACTCGACGGGGAACTCCTACGAGCAGTACTTC . 15 TRBJ2-7 TRBV6-5 once
CASSFRTGGTEAFF TGTGCCAGCAGTTTCCGGACAGGGGGAACTGAAGCTTTCTTT TRBD1 14 TRBJ1-1 TRBV27 .
CASSTMGQGGEKLFF TGTGCCAGTTCCACCATGGGTCAGGGTGGAGAAAAACTGTTTTTT . 15 TRBJ1-4 TRBV7-2 .
CASSRMTGAGTDTQYF TGCGCCAGCAGCCGAATGACAGGGGCTGGCACAGATACGCAGTATTTT TRBD1 16 TRBJ2-3 TRBV5-1 .
CASSPQGSGANVLTF TGCGCCAGCAGCCCACAGGGCTCTGGGGCCAACGTCCTGACTTTC . 15 TRBJ2-6 TRBV5-1 .
CASSPGQTYGYTF TGCGCCAGCAGCCCAGGCCAGACCTATGGCTACACCTTC . 13 TRBJ1-2 TRBV5-1 few
CSSSPGRVGNTIYF TGTTCCAGCAGCCCGGGAAGGGTTGGAAACACCATATATTTT . 14 TRBJ1-3 TRBV7-9 once
CASRFETVYGYTF TGTGCCAGCAGGTTCGAGACAGTCTATGGCTACACCTTC . 13 TRBJ1-2 TRBV2 .
CASIAATGADEQYF TGCGCCAGCATCGCCGCGACAGGGGCTGACGAGCAGTACTTC TRBD1 14 TRBJ2-7 TRBV23-1 few